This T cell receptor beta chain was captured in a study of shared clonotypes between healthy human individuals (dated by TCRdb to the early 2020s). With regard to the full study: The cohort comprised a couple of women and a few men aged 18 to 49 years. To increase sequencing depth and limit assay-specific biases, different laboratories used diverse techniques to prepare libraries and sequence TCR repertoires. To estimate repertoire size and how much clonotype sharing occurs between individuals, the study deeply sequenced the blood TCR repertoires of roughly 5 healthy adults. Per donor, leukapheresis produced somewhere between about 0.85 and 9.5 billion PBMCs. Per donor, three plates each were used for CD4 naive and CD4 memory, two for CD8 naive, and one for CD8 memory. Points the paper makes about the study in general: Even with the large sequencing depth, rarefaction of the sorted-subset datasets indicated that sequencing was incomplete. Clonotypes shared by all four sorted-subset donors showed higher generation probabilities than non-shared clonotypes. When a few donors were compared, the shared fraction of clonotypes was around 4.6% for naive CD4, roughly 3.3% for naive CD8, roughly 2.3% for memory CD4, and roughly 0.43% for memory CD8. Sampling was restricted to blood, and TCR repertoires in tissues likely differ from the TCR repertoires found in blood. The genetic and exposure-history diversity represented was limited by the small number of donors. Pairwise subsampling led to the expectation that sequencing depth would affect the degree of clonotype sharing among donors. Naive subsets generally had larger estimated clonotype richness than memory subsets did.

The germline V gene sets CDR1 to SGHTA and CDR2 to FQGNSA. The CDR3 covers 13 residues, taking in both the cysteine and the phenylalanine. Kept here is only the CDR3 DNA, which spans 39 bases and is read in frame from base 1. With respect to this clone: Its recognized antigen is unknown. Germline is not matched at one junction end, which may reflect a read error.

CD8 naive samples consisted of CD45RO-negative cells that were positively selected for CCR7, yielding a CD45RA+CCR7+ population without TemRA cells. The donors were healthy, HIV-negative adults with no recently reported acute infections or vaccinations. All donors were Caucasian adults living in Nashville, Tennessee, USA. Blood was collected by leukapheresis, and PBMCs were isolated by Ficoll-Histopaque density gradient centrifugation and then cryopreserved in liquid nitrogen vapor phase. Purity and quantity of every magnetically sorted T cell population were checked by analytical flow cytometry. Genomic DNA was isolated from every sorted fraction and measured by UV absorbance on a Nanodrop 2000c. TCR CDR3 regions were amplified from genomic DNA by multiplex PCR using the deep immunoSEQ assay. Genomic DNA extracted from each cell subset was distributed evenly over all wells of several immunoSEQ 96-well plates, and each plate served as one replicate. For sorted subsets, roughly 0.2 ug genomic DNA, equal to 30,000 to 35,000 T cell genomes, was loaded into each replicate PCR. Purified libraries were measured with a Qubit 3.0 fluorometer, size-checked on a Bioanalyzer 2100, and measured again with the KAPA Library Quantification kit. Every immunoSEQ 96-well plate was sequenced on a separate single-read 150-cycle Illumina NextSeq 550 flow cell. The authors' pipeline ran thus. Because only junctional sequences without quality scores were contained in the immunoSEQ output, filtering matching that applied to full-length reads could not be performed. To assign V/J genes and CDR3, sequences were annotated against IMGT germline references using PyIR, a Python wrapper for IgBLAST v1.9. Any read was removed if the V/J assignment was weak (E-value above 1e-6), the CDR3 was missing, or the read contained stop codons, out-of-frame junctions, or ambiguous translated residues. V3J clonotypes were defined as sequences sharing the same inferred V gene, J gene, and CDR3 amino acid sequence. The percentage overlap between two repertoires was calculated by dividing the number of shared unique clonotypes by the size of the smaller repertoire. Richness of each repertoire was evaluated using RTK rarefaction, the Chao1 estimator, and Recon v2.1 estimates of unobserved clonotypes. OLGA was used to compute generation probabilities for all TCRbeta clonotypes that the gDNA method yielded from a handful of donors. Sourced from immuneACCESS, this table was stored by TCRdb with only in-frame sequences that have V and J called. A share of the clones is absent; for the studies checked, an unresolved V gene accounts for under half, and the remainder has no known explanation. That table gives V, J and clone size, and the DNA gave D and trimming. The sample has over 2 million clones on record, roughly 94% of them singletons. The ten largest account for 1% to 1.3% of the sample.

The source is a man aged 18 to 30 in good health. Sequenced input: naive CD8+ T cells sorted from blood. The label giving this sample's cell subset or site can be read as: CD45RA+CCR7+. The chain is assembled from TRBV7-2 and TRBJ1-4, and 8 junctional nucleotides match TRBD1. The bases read TGTGCCAGCAGCTGGACAGGGAATGGAAAACTGTTTTTT. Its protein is CASSWTGNGKLFF.